The rows below give T cell receptor beta chains drawn from one sample of a study of OX40 agonist ivuxolimab in advanced cancers. This table comes from immunoSEQ multiplex PCR, and its TCRdb copy is limited to in-frame clones, with some not included. This table holds under 100,000 clones, 84% found once. This sample comprised CD4+ or CD8+ T cells sorted from blood, obtained in a trial of the OX40 agonist ivuxolimab. The receptors here all came from an adult with an advanced solid tumor such as melanoma, head and neck, liver or kidney cancer. Each CDR3 is given with its conserved first and last residue. The D gene is left open where the match is weak. Clone sizes are given selectively: once, few, many, or a class where the clone is expanded.

CDR3nt	CDR3aa	j_gene	d_gene	v_gene	abundance
TGTGCCAGCAGCCCGCAAGGGGCAGGTCCTACCTACGAGCAGTACTTC	CASSPQGAGPTYEQYF	TRBJ2-7	NA	TRBV28	NA
TGTGCCAGCAGTGGGCAGCTCCAAGAGACCCAGTACTTC	CASSGQLQETQYF	TRBJ2-5	NA	TRBV2	NA
TGTGCCAGCAGCTTAGCCAGCATGTCGCACAATGAGCAGTTCTTC	CASSLASMSHNEQFF	TRBJ2-1	NA	TRBV7-9	NA
TGTGCCAGCAGCCGGGACAGGGGAAACGAGCAGTACTTC	CASSRDRGNEQYF	TRBJ2-7	TRBD1	TRBV5-8	NA
TGTGCCATCAGTGAGACCGACTTGCGGGAGGACGAGCAGTACTTC	CAISETDLREDEQYF	TRBJ2-7	TRBD2	TRBV10-3	NA
TGTGCCACCAGAGGGACAGAGACCTCCTACGAGCAGTACTTC	CATRGTETSYEQYF	TRBJ2-7	TRBD1	TRBV2	NA
TGTGCCACCAGCAAGGTAGGCAGCAGCTATGGCTACACCTTC	CATSKVGSSYGYTF	TRBJ1-2	NA	TRBV15	NA
TGTGCCAGCTCAAGGGACGGAAATTCACCCCTCCACTTT	CASSRDGNSPLHF	TRBJ1-6	NA	TRBV18	NA
TGTGCCAGCAGTATTCCCCGCATTAGAAACACCATATATTTT	CASSIPRIRNTIYF	TRBJ1-3	NA	TRBV28	NA
TGTGCCAGCAGCTCATCGACAGGGGGCCTCACCGGGGAGCTGTTTTTT	CASSSSTGGLTGELFF	TRBJ2-2	TRBD1	TRBV7-3	few
TGTGCCAGAAGCCTCGACAGAAAAGGTCAGGATACGCAGTATTTT	CARSLDRKGQDTQYF	TRBJ2-3	NA	TRBV5-3	once
TGCAGCGTTGAAGGGGAGACAGGCCAGCCCCAGCATTTT	CSVEGETGQPQHF	TRBJ1-5	NA	TRBV29-1	NA
TGTGCCAGCAGCTTAGGCGGCCAAGAGACCCAGTACTTC	CASSLGGQETQYF	TRBJ2-5	NA	TRBV5-4	NA
TGTGCCTGGAGTGTAAGGCTAGCGGAGACCCAGTACTTC	CAWSVRLAETQYF	TRBJ2-5	NA	TRBV30	NA
TGCGCCAGCAGACCACTCGGACAAATCAATGAGCAGTTCTTC	CASRPLGQINEQFF	TRBJ2-1	NA	TRBV23-1	NA
TGTGCCAGCAGCCGAGGGGGGGCCGGGCAGCCCCAGCATTTT	CASSRGGAGQPQHF	TRBJ1-5	NA	TRBV28	NA
TGTGCCAGTAGTATCCTTAGCTCCTACGAGCAGTACTTC	CASSILSSYEQYF	TRBJ2-7	NA	TRBV19	few
TGTGCCAGCTCACCACAGGGACAGGGGAGCACTGAAGCTTTCTTT	CASSPQGQGSTEAFF	TRBJ1-1	TRBD1	TRBV18	NA
TGTGCCAGCAATTTGCAGGGTGCCGGGGCCAACGTCCTGACTTTC	CASNLQGAGANVLTF	TRBJ2-6	NA	TRBV5-4	NA
TGCGCCAGCAGCCAAGACCTGTCCCGGGGGCGGGTGGAGACCCAGTACTTC	CASSQDLSRGRVETQYF	TRBJ2-5	NA	TRBV4-1	NA
TGCGCCAGCAGCATGGACAGCTACGAGCAGTACTTC	CASSMDSYEQYF	TRBJ2-7	NA	TRBV5-1	NA
TGTGCCAGTACCCTGTCAGGGATCTATGGCTACACCTTC	CASTLSGIYGYTF	TRBJ1-2	NA	TRBV19	NA
TGTGCCAGCCGACAGGGGGCCTTGGGCGAGCAGTACTTC	CASRQGALGEQYF	TRBJ2-7	TRBD1	TRBV2	NA
TGTGCCAGTCAAAGACCAGGGTATGGCTACACCTTC	CASQRPGYGYTF	TRBJ1-2	NA	TRBV19	few
TGTGCCAGCAGCTTATACGCTGAGGGCCCCAAAAACATTCAGTACTTC	CASSLYAEGPKNIQYF	TRBJ2-4	NA	TRBV7-2	NA
TGTGCCTGGAGTGTTCGGGAGACCCAGTACTTC	CAWSVRETQYF	TRBJ2-5	NA	TRBV30	NA
TGTGCCAGCAGTCCGGGAAGAGCTAACTATGGCTACACCTTC	CASSPGRANYGYTF	TRBJ1-2	NA	TRBV28	NA
TGTGCCAGCAGCTTCGGGGACAGGGAGGGAGGCGAGCAGTACTTC	CASSFGDREGGEQYF	TRBJ2-7	TRBD1	TRBV13	NA
TGTGCCAGCAGCTTAGGACAGGGCGGCACTGAAGCTTTCTTT	CASSLGQGGTEAFF	TRBJ1-1	TRBD1	TRBV5-6	NA
TGTGCCAGCAGCTTAGCAGGTAGCAATGAGCAGTTCTTC	CASSLAGSNEQFF	TRBJ2-1	NA	TRBV11-2	NA
TGTGCCAGCAGCTTAGTATTGGGCACCGGGGAGCTGTTTTTT	CASSLVLGTGELFF	TRBJ2-2	NA	TRBV7-8	NA
TGTGCCAGCAGTTTGGAACAGGCTAACTATGGCTACACCTTC	CASSLEQANYGYTF	TRBJ1-2	NA	TRBV28	NA
TGTGCCACCAGCAGAGATCCCGGGACAGGGCGTTCCACCTTC	CATSRDPGTGRSTF	TRBJ1-2	TRBD1	TRBV15	NA
TGCGCCAGCAGCCAAGGTTTGGCGGCCAATTCACCCCTCCACTTT	CASSQGLAANSPLHF	TRBJ1-6	NA	TRBV4-1	NA
TGCGCCAGCTGCCCAGGGTGGGACACAGATACGCAGTATTTT	CASCPGWDTDTQYF	TRBJ2-3	NA	TRBV5-1	few
TGTGCCAGCAGTTTAAGGGACACAGGAATCTATGGCTACACCTTC	CASSLRDTGIYGYTF	TRBJ1-2	NA	TRBV28	NA
TGCGCCAGCAGCCAAGATCGCATAGGGCCTTCGAACACCGGGGAGCTGTTTTTT	CASSQDRIGPSNTGELFF	TRBJ2-2	NA	TRBV4-3	NA
TGCGCCAGCGCCCAGGGGGGCGGAATGTACAATGAGCAGTTCTTC	CASAQGGGMYNEQFF	TRBJ2-1	NA	TRBV5-1	NA
TGTGCCAGCAGCATACAGGGGACTGAAGCTTTCTTT	CASSIQGTEAFF	TRBJ1-1	TRBD1	TRBV7-2	NA
TGTGCCAGCAAGGAGGGCGACTATGGCTACACCTTC	CASKEGDYGYTF	TRBJ1-2	NA	TRBV28	NA
TGTGCCAGCTCACCACAGACTAGGAACACTGAAGCTTTCTTT	CASSPQTRNTEAFF	TRBJ1-1	NA	TRBV18	few
TGTGCCAGCAACCTTGTGAGGTCTCGTTCAGATACGCAGTATTTT	CASNLVRSRSDTQYF	TRBJ2-3	NA	TRBV7-8	NA
TGTGCCAGCAGTTCCGACAGGGGAGGAAGGGAGCAGTACTTC	CASSSDRGGREQYF	TRBJ2-7	TRBD1	TRBV2	NA
TGCGCCAGCAGCTTGGGGGGCACTAACTATGGCTACACCTTC	CASSLGGTNYGYTF	TRBJ1-2	NA	TRBV5-1	NA
TGTGCCCCCCTAGGGGTAAGGGACACTTACTACGAGCAGTACTTC	CAPLGVRDTYYEQYF	TRBJ2-7	NA	TRBV10-3	NA
TGTGCCTGGAGTGTCGGGTGGGAGGAGACCCAGTACTTC	CAWSVGWEETQYF	TRBJ2-5	NA	TRBV30	few
TGTGCCTGGGAGGCAAGAAAGAATCAGCCCCAGCATTTT	CAWEARKNQPQHF	TRBJ1-5	NA	TRBV30	few
TGTGCCAGCTCACGAGGGACAGGGAGGAAAGGAAACACCATATATTTT	CASSRGTGRKGNTIYF	TRBJ1-3	TRBD1	TRBV18	NA